These 25 T cell receptor beta chains share one sample of origin, sequenced in a study of CD8 T cells in ankylosing spondylitis. Study observations and caveats: Eight highly homologous variants made up a TCR beta motif, and this motif appeared characteristic of ankylosing spondylitis blood.

In TCRdb, the 5' RACE reads were re-called with MiXCR into one record per CDR3 protein. The sample contains fewer than 550,000 distinct CDR3 sequences, approximately 5.3% of which appear only once. These receptors lack a known antigen. The specimen was blood, either unsorted or a sorted T cell fraction (not recorded which). The receptors were sampled from a male donor with ankylosing spondylitis.

This clonotype has a count of ten or more. The J gene is TRBJ2-5, the V gene TRBV4-3; D might be TRBD1 (6 bases). The CDR3 contains 15 residues. CDR1 is LGHNA and CDR2 is YSLEER in the germline V gene. Trimming removed 4 bases at V and 2 bases at J, with 14 bases between. The CDR3 nucleotides read TGCGCCAGCAGCCCCTCCTCAGGGGCTCAAGAGACCCAGTACTTC. It translates to CASSPSSGAQETQYF.

This clonotype was seen ten or more times. The chain uses TRBV6-1 and TRBJ1-4; a possible D gene is TRBD1 (5 bases). Germline V gene sequence: CDR1 MNHNS, CDR2 SASEGT. V was cut by 6 bases and J by 0 bases, with 23 bases left in between. CDR3 length equals 19 residues. CDR3 sequence (DNA): TGTGCCAGCAGACCGACACTTGGGGACCTTGCCTCAACTAATGAAAAACTGTTTTTT. It is translated as CASRPTLGDLASTNEKLFF.

This clonotype was observed a few times. J is TRBJ2-7 and V is TRBV5-1, with 8 bases aligning to TRBD2. Looked up from germline, CDR1 is SGHRS and CDR2 is YFSETQ. The junction had 3 bases not matched to a gene; V was cut back by 3 bases and J by 1 base. This CDR3 is built from 14 residues. CDR3 sequence (DNA): TGCGCCAGCAGCTCGACTAGCGAATCCTACGAGCAGTACTTC. It yields the protein CASSSTSESYEQYF.

This clonotype was observed at least ten times. V and J are TRBV7-9 and TRBJ1-1; D is unresolved. V was shortened by 3 bases and J by 4 bases, with 15 bases between the two germline ends. CDR1 and CDR2 from the germline V gene are SEHNR and FQNEAQ (reference sequence). This CDR3 spans 15 amino acids. The CDR3 nucleotides are TGTGCCAGCAGCTTCTTGGCACTCCAAGGCACTGAAGCTTTCTTT. Translation gives CASSFLALQGTEAFF. Complete variable domain (other parts from reference TRBV7-9 and TRBJ1-1): DTGVSQNPRHKITKRGQNVTFRCDPISEHNRLYWYRQTLGQGPEFLTYFQNEAQLEKSRLLSDRFSAERPKGSFSTLEIQRTEQGDSAMYLCASSFLALQGTEAFFGQGTRLTVV.

This clonotype was recorded at least ten times. V is TRBV28 and J is TRBJ2-7; 7 positions match TRBD1. This CDR3 has 14 amino acids. The junction had 6 bases not matched to a gene; V was cut back by 4 bases and J by 3 bases. Germline V CDR1 and CDR2: MDHEN, SYDVKM. CDR3 in DNA: TGTGCCAGCAGTTCCTTAGACAGGGTCTACGAGCAGTACTTC. This translates into CASSSLDRVYEQYF.

The chain joins TRBV7-2 to TRBJ2-5; TRBD2 aligns across 8 bases. The V segment lost 4 bases and the J segment 4 bases; nucleotides outside the gene matches: 11. CDR1 is SGHTA and CDR2 is FQGNSA in the germline V gene. CDR3 length: 16 amino acids. The CDR3, as DNA: TGTGCCAGCAGCTCCGGGGCGTGGGCGGGGGGAGAGACCCAGTACTTC. Its translation is CASSSGAWAGGETQYF.

This clonotype was seen many times. The chain carries TRBV12-3 or TRBV12-4 and TRBJ1-5, with 7 positions matching TRBD1. This CDR3 comprises 16 residues. The junction had 9 bases not matched to a gene; V was cut back by 2 bases and J by 5 bases. The CDR3 bases are TGTGCCAGCAGTTTACCCAGGGGGGGAGGTTATCAGCCCCAGCATTTT. Protein sequence: CASSLPRGGGYQPQHF.

This clonotype was recorded at least ten times. The chain is built from TRBV29-1 and TRBJ2-3, with D unresolved. The germline V and J ends were trimmed by 6 bases and 0 bases, with 13 bases remaining between them. The CDR3 has 14 residues. Germline V CDR1 and CDR2: SQVTM, ANQGSEA. The CDR3 DNA is TGCAGCGTGTTGGGTTGGGCTAGCACAGATACGCAGTATTTT. Its translation: CSVLGWASTDTQYF.

In this sample, this clonotype turned up many times. The chain uses TRBV7-2 and TRBJ1-6; D is uncertain. Germline V gene lookup returns CDR1 SGHTA and CDR2 FQGNSA. V was cut by 2 bases and J by 13 bases, with 12 bases left in between. This CDR3 is built from 13 residues. In DNA, the CDR3 is TGTGCCAGCAGCTTAAGTACCACGCCGCCCCTCCACTTT. This codes for CASSLSTTPPLHF.

This clonotype was seen repeatedly, ten times or more. J is TRBJ1-2 and V is TRBV4-2, with no clear D. In germline, CDR1 is LGHNA, CDR2 YNFKEQ. V shed 4 bases and J shed 6 bases, with 18 bases lying between them. This CDR3 has 15 amino acids. The CDR3 protein is CASSLLGGFKDGYTF. The CDR3 DNA is TGTGCCAGCAGCCTCCTAGGCGGGTTTAAGGATGGCTACACCTTC.

This clonotype appeared many times. This chain joins TRBV20-1 and TRBJ2-3; 7 nucleotides align to TRBD1. This CDR3 is built from 12 residues. Per germline, CDR1 DFQATT and CDR2 SNEGSKA (reference sequence). With 5 bases clipped from V and 2 bases from J, the junction kept 1 base outside the gene matches. The CDR3 sequence: CSAGTATDTQYF. CDR3 nucleotides: TGCAGTGCTGGGACAGCCACAGATACGCAGTATTTT.

V is TRBV3-1 and J is TRBJ2-3, with no clear D. V was shortened by 5 bases and J by 1 base, with 13 bases between the two germline ends. CDR3 length equals 15 residues. Germline CDR1 is LGHDT and CDR2 is YNNKEL (reference sequence). The CDR3 spells CASSYPGAGTDTQYF. Written as DNA, the CDR3 is TGTGCCAGCAGCTACCCAGGAGCAGGCACAGATACGCAGTATTTT.

This clonotype was counted between two and nine times. The V and J genes are TRBV5-6 and TRBJ2-3, with 8 nucleotides matching TRBD2. V was clipped by 4 bases and J by 4 bases; unmatched bases: 11. The CDR3 has 16 amino acids. Per germline, CDR1 SGHDT and CDR2 YYEEEE. The CDR3 DNA is TGTGCCAGCAGCCTCACCGGGACTAGTTTCCCAGATACGCAGTATTTT. Translating it yields CASSLTGTSFPDTQYF.

This clonotype was seen a few times. The gene calls are TRBV6-2 or TRBV6-3 and TRBJ2-1; tentative D call: TRBD2 (6 bases). CDR1 and CDR2 (germline): MNHEY, SVGEGT. This CDR3 is 14 amino acids long. The V gene lost 8 bases and the J gene lost 10 bases, with 21 bases spanning the gap. The CDR3 region has the DNA TGTGCCAGCGAAGATCTCCGTCGGGGAGGAGAGCAGTTCTTC. This codes for CASEDLRRGGEQFF.

This clonotype occurred many times. J is TRBJ2-3 and V is TRBV28; a weak D match, TRBD1 (6 bases). In germline, CDR1 is MDHEN, CDR2 SYDVKM. The CDR3 runs 16 residues. Trimming shortened V by 3 bases and J by 1 base, and 14 bases separated the two germline ends. CDR3 nucleotide sequence: TGTGCCAGCAGTTTTTTGGGGACACCCGGCACAGATACGCAGTATTTT. As protein: CASSFLGTPGTDTQYF.

In this sample, this clonotype turned up a few times. This rearrangement joins TRBV9 to TRBJ2-5; 8 bases agree with TRBD1. This CDR3 is built from 14 residues. The J segment lost 4 bases and the V segment lost 4 bases, leaving 6 bases of the junction unmatched. Germline loops: CDR1 SGDLS, CDR2 YYNGEE. This CDR3 reads CASSLKDRVETQYF. The CDR3 bases are TGTGCCAGCAGCCTCAAGGACAGGGTAGAGACCCAGTACTTC.

This clonotype was seen repeatedly, ten times or more. The chain uses TRBV5-1 and TRBJ2-3; 8 bases align to TRBD2. CDR1 is SGHRS and CDR2 is YFSETQ in the germline V gene. V gave up 4 bases and J gave up 2 bases; unmatched junction bases: 9. The CDR3 sequence is 16 residues long. The CDR3 protein is CASSLGTSPFTDTQYF. The CDR3 DNA reads TGCGCCAGCAGCCTTGGGACTAGTCCATTCACAGATACGCAGTATTTT.

This chain uses TRBV7-2 with TRBJ2-7; possible D gene TRBD2, 6 bases. Trimming removed 5 bases at V and 3 bases at J, with 14 bases between. The germline V gene has CDR1 SGHTA and CDR2 FQGNSA. This CDR3 region has 14 residues. Written as DNA, the CDR3 is TGTGCCAGCAGCCCGGCGGGGCGGGTCTACGAGCAGTACTTC. Translated, it gives CASSPAGRVYEQYF.

This clonotype occurred many times. The chain links TRBV10-3 to TRBJ1-6; possibly TRBD1 for D (6 bases). The CDR3 runs 12 residues. The germline CDR1 and CDR2 sequences are ENHRY and SYGVKD. This CDR3 is CGANRENSPLHF. The CDR3, as DNA: TGTGGCGCTAACAGGGAAAATTCACCCCTCCACTTT.

At least ten counts were recorded for this clonotype. The chain couples TRBV5-1 to TRBJ2-5; D is uncertain. The germline V and J ends were trimmed by 0 bases and 5 bases, with 8 bases remaining between them. The germline V gene has CDR1 SGHRS and CDR2 YFSETQ. CDR3 length equals 13 residues. CDR3 in amino acids: CASSLEGLETQYF. CDR3 nucleotides: TGCGCCAGCAGCTTGGAAGGGTTGGAGACCCAGTACTTC.

This clonotype was detected many times. The J gene is TRBJ2-6, the V gene TRBV9; 11 nucleotides line up with TRBD2. This CDR3 is 19 amino acids long. Germline V gene sequence: CDR1 SGDLS, CDR2 YYNGEE. Trimming cost V 0 bases and J 4 bases; bases outside gene matches: 9. The CDR3 region has the DNA TGTGCCAGCAGCGTAGCACCCACTAGCGGGAGTTACGGGGCCAACGTCCTGACTTTC. The encoded protein is CASSVAPTSGSYGANVLTF. The complete variable domain, with remaining parts taken from reference TRBV9 and TRBJ2-6, reads DSGVTQTPKHLITATGQRVTLRCSPRSGDLSVYWYQQSLDQGLQFLIQYYNGEERAKGNILERFSAQQFPDLHSELNLSSLELGDSALYFCASSVAPTSGSYGANVLTFGAGSRLTVL.

The chain combines TRBV2 with TRBJ2-1, with D uncertain. Germline CDR1 reads SNHLY; CDR2 reads FYNNEI. CDR3 size: 11 residues. Between the trimmed V and J ends, which lost 6 bases and 10 bases, there was a span of 10 bases. The CDR3 loop reads CASRYSGEQFF. CDR3 DNA: TGTGCCAGCAGGTACTCCGGGGAGCAGTTCTTC.

This clonotype was found many times. This chain joins TRBV20-1 and TRBJ2-3, with 12 nucleotides matching TRBD2. CDR3 length: 21 amino acids. In germline, CDR1 is DFQATT, CDR2 SNEGSKA (reference sequence). Germline trimming cut 0 bases from V and 4 bases from J; bases unmatched to any gene: 20. The CDR3 sequence: CSARDKRGFLAGGPPPDTQYF. CDR3 in DNA: TGCAGTGCTAGAGATAAGAGGGGTTTCCTAGCGGGGGGGCCTCCCCCAGATACGCAGTATTTT.

This clonotype appeared many times. The rearrangement joins TRBV4-1 to TRBJ2-1; 7 nucleotides agree with TRBD2. Germline assignment: CDR1 MGHRA and CDR2 YSYEKL. Germline trimming cut 2 bases from V and 0 bases from J; bases unmatched to any gene: 4. There are 16 residues in the CDR3. CDR3 in amino acids: CASSQSGRSSYNEQFF. The CDR3 coding sequence is TGCGCCAGCAGCCAATCCGGGAGGAGCTCCTACAATGAGCAGTTCTTC.

The chain employs TRBV7-2 and TRBJ2-5; 7 bases are a match to TRBD1. There are 17 residues in the CDR3. Germline-derived CDR1 and CDR2 are SGHTA and FQGNSA. V was clipped by 5 bases and J by 0 bases; unmatched bases: 12. CDR3 region: CASSDPMNRGYQETQYF. The CDR3 region has the DNA TGTGCCAGCAGCGATCCTATGAACAGGGGATACCAAGAGACCCAGTACTTC.